The 6 T cell receptor beta chains below were found in one sample sequenced in a study of T cells after posttransplantation cyclophosphamide. Assay: immunoSEQ multiplex PCR; the TCRdb copy retains only in-frame clones and omits some. This sample yields about 8,000 clones, of which 90% are seen a single time; 1.2% belongs to the top ten. Treatment was busulfan-fludarabine conditioning, a marrow graft, and cyclophosphamide on days +3 and +4. Sequences were derived from CD4+ T cells sorted from blood, sampled approximately 1,500 days after allogeneic stem cell transplant with posttransplant cyclophosphamide. Receptors were obtained from a female patient in her fifties or sixties who received an allogeneic stem cell transplant from a related donor, was CMV-positive, and had no GVHD. T cells may partly derive from the graft donor.

The V call is TRBV7-2, the J call TRBJ1-1; tentatively, D is TRBD1 (6 bases). The CDR3 has 16 residues. Germline V gene data show CDR1 as SGHTA and CDR2 as FQGNSA. Between the trimmed V and J ends, which lost 2 bases and 0 bases, there was a span of 13 bases. The CDR3 is CASSLRFGGLNTEAFF. The CDR3, as DNA: TGTGCCAGCAGCTTAAGATTTGGGGGCTTGAACACTGAAGCTTTCTTT. Using reference TRBV7-2 and TRBJ1-1 for the parts outside the CDR3, the full variable domain is GAGVSQSPSNKVTEKGKDVELRCDPISGHTALYWYRQSLGQGLEFLIYFQGNSAPDKSGLPSDRFSAERTGGSVSTLTIQRTQQEDSAVYLCASSLRFGGLNTEAFFGQGTRLTVV.

The chain employs TRBV7-6 and TRBJ2-3, with TRBD2 matching 8 bases. Per germline, CDR1 SGHVS and CDR2 FNYEAQ. The CDR3 has 16 residues. Trimming removed 3 bases from V and 6 bases from J; junction bases left unmatched: 11. CDR3 in amino acids: CASSFEPAGAADTQYF. CDR3 coding DNA: TGTGCCAGCAGCTTTGAACCAGCGGGAGCGGCTGATACGCAGTATTTT.

The table lists this clone with a count of one. It is unclear where the CDR3 begins or ends on the DNA, so no DNA is shown, and the CDR3 is as TCRdb lists it. The rearrangement links TRBV2 to TRBJ2-4; TRBD2 is the table's D call, not checked against the DNA. A total of 13 residues make up the CDR3, ends included. CDR1 is SNHLY, CDR2 FYNNEI, per germline. CDR3 amino acids: CASSEVGTGTRYF.

The chain uses TRBV7-6 and TRBJ1-2; 11 bases agree with TRBD1. The CDR3 contains 18 residues. The germline CDR1 and CDR2 sequences are SGHVS and FNYEAQ. V lost 5 bases and J lost 8; bases outside the gene matches: 19. CDR3 region: CASSPTPRAGQGAGGYTF. The CDR3 region has the DNA TGTGCCAGCAGCCCGACCCCGAGGGCCGGACAGGGGGCGGGAGGCTACACCTTC.

This chain uses TRBV27 with TRBJ1-1, with D perhaps matching TRBD1 (5 bases). The CDR3 is 18 residues long. V lost 7 bases and J lost 0, with 24 bases in between. CDR1 is MNHEY, CDR2 SMNVEV, per germline (reference sequence). The CDR3 bases are TGTGCCAGCATGGGGCACGCAGGGAGGTGGGGAATGAACACTGAAGCTTTCTTT. Translation gives CASMGHAGRWGMNTEAFF.

V and J are TRBV7-2 and TRBJ1-2; tentatively, D is TRBD1 (5 bases). V lost 1 base and J lost 8, with 11 bases in between. Germline CDR1 is SGHTA and CDR2 is FQGNSA. The CDR3 totals 13 residues. The CDR3 loop is CASSLGQGIGYTF. CDR3 bases: TGTGCCAGCAGCTTAGGGCAGGGTATAGGCTACACCTTC.